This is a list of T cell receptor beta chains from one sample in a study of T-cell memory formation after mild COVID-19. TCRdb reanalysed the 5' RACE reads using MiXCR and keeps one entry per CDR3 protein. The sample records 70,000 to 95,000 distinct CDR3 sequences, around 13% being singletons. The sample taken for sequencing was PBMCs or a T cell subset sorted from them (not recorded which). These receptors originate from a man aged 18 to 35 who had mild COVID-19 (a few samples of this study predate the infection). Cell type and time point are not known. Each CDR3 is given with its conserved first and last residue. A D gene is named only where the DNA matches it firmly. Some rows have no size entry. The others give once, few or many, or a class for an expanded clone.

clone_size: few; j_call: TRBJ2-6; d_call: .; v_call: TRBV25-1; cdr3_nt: TGTGCCAGCAGGCAGGATCCCGGGAGCTCTGGGGCCAACGTCCTGACTTTC; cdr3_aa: CASRQDPGSSGANVLTF
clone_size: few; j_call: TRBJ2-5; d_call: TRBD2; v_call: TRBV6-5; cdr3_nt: TGTGCCAGCAGTCCAATTTCTGGCGGGGGTATCCAAGAGACCCAGTACTTC; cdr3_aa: CASSPISGGGIQETQYF
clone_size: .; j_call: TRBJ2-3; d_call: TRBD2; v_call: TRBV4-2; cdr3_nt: TGTGCCAGCACCCCTAACGGGGGGGCGTCAGATACGCAGTATTTT; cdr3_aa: CASTPNGGASDTQYF
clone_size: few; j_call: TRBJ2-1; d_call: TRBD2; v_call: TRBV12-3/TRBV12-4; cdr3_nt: TGTGCCAGCAAAGGCGGGGGGTACAATGAGCAGTTCTTC; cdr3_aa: CASKGGGYNEQFF
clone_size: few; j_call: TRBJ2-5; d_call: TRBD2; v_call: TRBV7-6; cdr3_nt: TGTGCCAGCATCCCCGAATTCCGCGGGGGGACGGAGACCCAGTACTTC; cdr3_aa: CASIPEFRGGTETQYF
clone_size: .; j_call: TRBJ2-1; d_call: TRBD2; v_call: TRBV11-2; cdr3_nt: TGTGCCAGCAGCTCTAGCGGGGGGGAGCAGTATGAGCAGTTCTTC; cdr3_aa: CASSSSGGEQYEQFF
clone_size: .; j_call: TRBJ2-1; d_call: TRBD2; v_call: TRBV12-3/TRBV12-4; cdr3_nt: TGTGCCAGCAGTTTCGCGGGGGGGCGGCGTAATGAGCAGTTCTTC; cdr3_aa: CASSFAGGRRNEQFF
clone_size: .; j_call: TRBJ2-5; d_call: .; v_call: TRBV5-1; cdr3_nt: TGCGCCAGCAGCTTGTGGCAGCCCCTCCGGGAGACCCAGTACTTC; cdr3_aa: CASSLWQPLRETQYF
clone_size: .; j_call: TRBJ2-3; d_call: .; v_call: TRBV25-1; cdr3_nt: TGTGCCAGCAGTGCGGACGCAGCAGATACGCAGTATTTT; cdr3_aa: CASSADAADTQYF
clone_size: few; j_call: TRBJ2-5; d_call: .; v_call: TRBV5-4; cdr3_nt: TGTGCCAGCAGTTTCACTACAGAAGAGACCCAGTACTTC; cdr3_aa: CASSFTTEETQYF
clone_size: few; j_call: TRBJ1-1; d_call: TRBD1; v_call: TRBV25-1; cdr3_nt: TGTGCCAGCGAAAACAGGGGGAGCACTGAAGCTTTCTTT; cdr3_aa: CASENRGSTEAFF
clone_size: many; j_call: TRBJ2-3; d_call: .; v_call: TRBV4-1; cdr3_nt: TGCGCCAGCAGCCAAGGGGGTATAGGGTTATCGGCGCAGTATTTT; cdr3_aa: CASSQGGIGLSAQYF
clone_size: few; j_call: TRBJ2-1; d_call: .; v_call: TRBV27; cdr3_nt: TGTGCCAGCAGTTTACGGGATGGTAACAATGAGCAGTTCTTC; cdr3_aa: CASSLRDGNNEQFF
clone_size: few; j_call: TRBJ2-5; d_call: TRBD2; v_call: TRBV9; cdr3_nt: TGTGCCAGCAGCGTAAGCGGGGGCCTCCAAGAGACCCAGTACTTC; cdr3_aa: CASSVSGGLQETQYF
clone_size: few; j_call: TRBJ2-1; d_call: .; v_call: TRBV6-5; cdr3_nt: TGTGCCAGCAGTTACACCGGGCCTTACAATGAGCAGTTCTTC; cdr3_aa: CASSYTGPYNEQFF
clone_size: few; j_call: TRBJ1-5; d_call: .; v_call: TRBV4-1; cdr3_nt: TGCGCCAGCAGCCAAGGGTCCAACAATCAGCCCCAGCATTTT; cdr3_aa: CASSQGSNNQPQHF
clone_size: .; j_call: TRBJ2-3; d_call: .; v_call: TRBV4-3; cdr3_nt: TGCGCCAGCAGCAGGTGGACAGCCACAGATACGCAGTATTTT; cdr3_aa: CASSRWTATDTQYF
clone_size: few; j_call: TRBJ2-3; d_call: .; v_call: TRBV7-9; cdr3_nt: TGTGCCAGCTTAAGGTACACAGATACGCAGTATTTT; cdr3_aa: CASLRYTDTQYF
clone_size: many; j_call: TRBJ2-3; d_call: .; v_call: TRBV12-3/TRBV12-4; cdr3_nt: TGTGCCAGCAGCTTATCCCCATTCACAGATACGCAGTATTTT; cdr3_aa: CASSLSPFTDTQYF
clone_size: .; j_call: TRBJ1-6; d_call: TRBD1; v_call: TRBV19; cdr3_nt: TGTGCCAGTACCCGGACAGGGATGAATTCACCCCTCCACTTT; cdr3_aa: CASTRTGMNSPLHF
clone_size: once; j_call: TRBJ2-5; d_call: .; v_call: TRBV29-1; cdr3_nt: TGCAGCGTTGAATCCTGGACCGGCGCGGAAGAGACCCAGTACTTC; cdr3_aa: CSVESWTGAEETQYF
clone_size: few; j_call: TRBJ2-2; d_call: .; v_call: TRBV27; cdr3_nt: TGTGCCAGCAGGCTCTTGGGCACGAACACCGGGGAGCTGTTTTTT; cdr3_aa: CASRLLGTNTGELFF
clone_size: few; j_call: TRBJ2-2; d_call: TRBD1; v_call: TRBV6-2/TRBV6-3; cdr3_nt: TGTGCCAGCAGTTACAGGTCGGGACAGCTTCCAAACACCGGGGAGCTGTTTTTT; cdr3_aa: CASSYRSGQLPNTGELFF
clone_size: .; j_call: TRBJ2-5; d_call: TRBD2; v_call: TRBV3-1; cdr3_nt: TGTGCCAGCAGCCAAGAAGAACTAGCGGGGTACCAAGAGACCCAGTACTTC; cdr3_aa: CASSQEELAGYQETQYF
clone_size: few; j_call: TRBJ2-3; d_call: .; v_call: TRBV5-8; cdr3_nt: TGTGCCAGCAGCTTACTAGGCGGTTTAACAGATACGCAGTATTTT; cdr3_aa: CASSLLGGLTDTQYF
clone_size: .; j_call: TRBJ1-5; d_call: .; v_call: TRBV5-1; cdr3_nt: TGCGCCAGCAGCTTGGGGCAGGGTAAACAGCCCCAGCATTTT; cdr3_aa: CASSLGQGKQPQHF
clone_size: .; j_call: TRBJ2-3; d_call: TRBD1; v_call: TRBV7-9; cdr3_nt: TGTGCCAGCAGCCCGCACAGGGGAACTAGCACAGATACGCAGTATTTT; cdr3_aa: CASSPHRGTSTDTQYF
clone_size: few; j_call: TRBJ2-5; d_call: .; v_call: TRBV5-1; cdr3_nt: TGCGCCAGCAGCTTGCAGCAGGGATTGCATCAAGAGACCCAGTACTTC; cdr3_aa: CASSLQQGLHQETQYF
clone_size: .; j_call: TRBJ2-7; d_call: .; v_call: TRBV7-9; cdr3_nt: TGTGCCAGCAGCTTCGGGGGCCGCCCGCACGAGCAGTACTTC; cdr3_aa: CASSFGGRPHEQYF
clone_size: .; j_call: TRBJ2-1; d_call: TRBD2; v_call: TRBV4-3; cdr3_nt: TGCGCCAGCAGCCAAGAAAGCGGGGGGTTCTACAATGAGCAGTTCTTC; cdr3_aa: CASSQESGGFYNEQFF
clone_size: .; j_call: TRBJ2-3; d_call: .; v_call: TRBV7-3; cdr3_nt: TGTGCCAGCAGCTCCGCCGGGGGCACAGATACGCAGTATTTT; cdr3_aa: CASSSAGGTDTQYF
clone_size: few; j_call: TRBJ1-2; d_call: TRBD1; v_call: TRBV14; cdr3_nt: TGTGCCAGCAGCCAAGATATTAACCCAGGGGGCAAAGGCTACACCTTC; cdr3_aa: CASSQDINPGGKGYTF
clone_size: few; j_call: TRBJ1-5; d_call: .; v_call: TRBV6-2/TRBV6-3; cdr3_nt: TGTGCCAGCAGTACCCTACAGCAGAGCAATCAGCCCCAGCATTTT; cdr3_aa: CASSTLQQSNQPQHF
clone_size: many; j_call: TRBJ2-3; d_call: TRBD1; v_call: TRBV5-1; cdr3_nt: TGCGCCAGCAGCGTCGGGACAGCCGGTCTCACAGATACGCAGTATTTT; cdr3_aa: CASSVGTAGLTDTQYF
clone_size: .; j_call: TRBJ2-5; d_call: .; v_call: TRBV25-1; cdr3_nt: TGTGCCACCAAGGCAGGGTGGGAGACCCAGTACTTC; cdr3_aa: CATKAGWETQYF
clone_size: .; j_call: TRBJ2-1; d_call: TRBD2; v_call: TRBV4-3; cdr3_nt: TGCGCCAGCAGCCAAGCGGCTAGCGGGGGGATAGACAATGAGCAGTTCTTC; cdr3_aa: CASSQAASGGIDNEQFF
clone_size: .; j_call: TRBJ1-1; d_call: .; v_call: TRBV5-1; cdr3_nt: TGCGCCAGCAGCTACCTGGGGTCCCTGAACACTGAAGCTTTCTTT; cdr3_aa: CASSYLGSLNTEAFF
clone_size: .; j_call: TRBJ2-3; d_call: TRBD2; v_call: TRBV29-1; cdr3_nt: TGCAGCGTCCTAGCGGGGGTAGTACCCCTCACAGATACGCAGTATTTT; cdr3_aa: CSVLAGVVPLTDTQYF
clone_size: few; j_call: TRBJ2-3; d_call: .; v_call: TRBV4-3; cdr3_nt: TGCGCCAGCAGCCAAGAGTTCGGCGGGGGCCCAGATACGCAGTATTTT; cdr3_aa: CASSQEFGGGPDTQYF
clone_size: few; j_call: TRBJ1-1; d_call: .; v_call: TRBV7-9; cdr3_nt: TGTGCCAGCAGCCCGGTCCCAGGTGAAGCTTTCTTT; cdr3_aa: CASSPVPGEAFF
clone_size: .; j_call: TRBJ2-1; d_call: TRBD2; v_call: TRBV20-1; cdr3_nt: TGCAGTGCTAGAGATCGGAGGGACTATAGAACTAAGCAGTTCTTC; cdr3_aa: CSARDRRDYRTKQFF
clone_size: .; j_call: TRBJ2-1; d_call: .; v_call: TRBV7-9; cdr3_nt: TGTGCCAGCAGCTCGACCTCGGGCGCCAGGGGGACTTTAGAGCAGTTCTTC; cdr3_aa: CASSSTSGARGTLEQFF
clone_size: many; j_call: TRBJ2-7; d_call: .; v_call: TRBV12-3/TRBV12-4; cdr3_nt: TGTGCCAGCAGTTCCAGGGGCGAGCAGTACTTC; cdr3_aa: CASSSRGEQYF
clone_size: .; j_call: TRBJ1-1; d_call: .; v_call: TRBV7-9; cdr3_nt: TGTGCCAACTCGGACAGTACGAACACTGAAGCTTTCTTT; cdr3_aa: CANSDSTNTEAFF
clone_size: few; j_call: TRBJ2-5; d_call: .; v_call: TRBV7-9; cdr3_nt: TGTGCCAGCAGCCCCGGGACACCATTGGAGACCCAGTACTTC; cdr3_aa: CASSPGTPLETQYF
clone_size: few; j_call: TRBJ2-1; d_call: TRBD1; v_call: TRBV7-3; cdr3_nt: TGTGCCAGCAGCTCCTTACAGGGGTATGAGCAGTTCTTC; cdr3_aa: CASSSLQGYEQFF
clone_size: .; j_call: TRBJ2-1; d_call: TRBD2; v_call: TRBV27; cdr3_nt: TGTGCCAGCAGTTTGACTAGCGGGGGGATAAATGAGCAGTTCTTC; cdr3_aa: CASSLTSGGINEQFF
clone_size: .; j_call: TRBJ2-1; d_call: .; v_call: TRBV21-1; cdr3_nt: TGTGCCAGCAGCACCTCCCCAGCGGGAGAAGAGCAGTTCTTC; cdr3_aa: CASSTSPAGEEQFF
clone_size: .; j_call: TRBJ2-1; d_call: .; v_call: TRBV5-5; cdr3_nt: TGTGCCAGCAGCTTTTGGGGGAATAACAATGAGCAGTTCTTC; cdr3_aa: CASSFWGNNNEQFF
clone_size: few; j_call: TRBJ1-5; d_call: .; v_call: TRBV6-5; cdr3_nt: TGTGCCAGCAGTTACTACGGCAATCAGCCCCAGCATTTT; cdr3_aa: CASSYYGNQPQHF
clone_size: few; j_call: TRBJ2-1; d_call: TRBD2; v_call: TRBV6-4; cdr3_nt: TGTGCCAGCAGTGATGGGACTAGCGGGGGGGCCAATGAGCAGTTCTTC; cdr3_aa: CASSDGTSGGANEQFF
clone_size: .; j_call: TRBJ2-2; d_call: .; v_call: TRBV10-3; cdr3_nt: TGTGCCATCAGTGGACACAAGGACGGGGAGCTGTTTTTT; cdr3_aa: CAISGHKDGELFF
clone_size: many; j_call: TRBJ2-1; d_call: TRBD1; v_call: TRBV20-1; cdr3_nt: TGCAGTGCTAGAGATTTGGGACAGGGGCTTCTGTTCTTC; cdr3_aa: CSARDLGQGLLFF
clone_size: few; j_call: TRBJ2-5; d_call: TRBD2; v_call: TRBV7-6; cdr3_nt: TGTGCCAGCAGCTTAGGTGTCCTAGCGGGGGGGGAGACCCAGTACTTC; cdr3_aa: CASSLGVLAGGETQYF
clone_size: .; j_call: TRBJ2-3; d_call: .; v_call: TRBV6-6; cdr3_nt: TGTGCCAGCAGTTACCACGGGACAGATACGCAGTATTTT; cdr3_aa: CASSYHGTDTQYF